This T cell receptor beta chain was documented in a study of identical twins. This clonotype has only a few counts. Using its own MiXCR run on the 5' RACE reads, TCRdb lists one record per CDR3 protein. The table includes 500,000 to 650,000 distinct CDR3 sequences, less than 9% detected once. The germline gives CDR1 LNHNV, CDR2 YYDKDF (reference sequence). Trimming pared 1 base from V and 5 bases from J, leaving 2 bases between. The CDR3 consists of 12 residues. The same data also went into a second study, on yellow fever vaccine responses in identical twins.

The receptor was isolated from a woman under 30 in good health. Sequencing was carried out using PBMCs. The chain joins TRBV15 to TRBJ1-4; D not certain. CDR3 sequence (DNA): TGTGCCACCAGCAGAGTCAATGAAAAACTGTTTTTT. Amino acid sequence: CATSRVNEKLFF.